The 21 T cell receptor beta chains reported below all come from one sample, sequenced in a study of OX40 agonist ivuxolimab in advanced cancers. Clones were read by immunoSEQ multiplex PCR, and TCRdb kept only the in-frame ones, dropping some. The repertoire includes around 31,000 clones, roughly 79% of them detected once, and 20% to 25% sits in the top ten. The source was CD4+ or CD8+ T cells sorted from blood, collected in a trial of the OX40 agonist ivuxolimab. These receptors came from an adult with an advanced solid tumor such as melanoma, head and neck, liver or kidney cancer.

The CDR3 protein is CASSYNAPGARDTQYF. CDR3 in DNA: TGTGCCAGCAGCTATAACGCCCCCGGTGCCAGAGATACGCAGTATTTT. The rearrangement links TRBV7-9 to TRBJ2-3; D is uncertain. V was cut by 4 bases and J by 5 bases, with 19 bases left in between. Germline-derived CDR1 and CDR2 are SEHNR and FQNEAQ (reference sequence). The CDR3 runs to 16 residues.

This chain connects TRBV5-1 to TRBJ2-7, with D maybe TRBD2 (7 bases). The CDR3 sequence is 16 residues long. V was clipped by 0 bases and J by 5 bases, with 18 bases between them. Germline CDR1 is SGHRS and CDR2 is YFSETQ. The chain's CDR3 is CASSLGTTGRVNEQYF. In DNA form, the CDR3 reads TGCGCCAGCAGCTTGGGGACCACAGGGAGGGTCAACGAGCAGTACTTC. Full variable domain (remainder filled in from reference TRBV5-1 and TRBJ2-7): KAGVTQTPRYLIKTRGQQVTLSCSPISGHRSVSWYQQTPGQGLQFLFEYFSETQRNKGNFPGRFSGRQFSNSRSEMNVSTLELGDSALYLCASSLGTTGRVNEQYFGPGTRLTVT.

V usage is TRBV6-5 and J usage is TRBJ2-7, with TRBD1 matching 10 bases. The CDR3 spans 14 residues. Germline CDR1 reads MNHEY; CDR2 reads SVGAGI. V gave up 5 bases and J gave up 2 bases; unmatched junction bases: 3. CDR3 coding DNA: TGTGCCAGCAGTGTTGGACAGGGGGCCTACGAGCAGTACTTC. It yields the protein CASSVGQGAYEQYF.

The chain recombines TRBV7-9 with TRBJ1-4; 7 positions agree with TRBD1. CDR3 length: 16 residues. CDR1 and CDR2 from the germline V gene are SEHNR and FQNEAQ (reference sequence). With V trimmed by 1 base and J by 4 bases, 6 bases remained unmatched. For the CDR3, the DNA is TGTGCCAGCAGCTTAGGGGCAGGGGGTCTTAATGAAAAACTGTTTTTT. Encoded protein: CASSLGAGGLNEKLFF.

V and J are TRBV7-6 and TRBJ2-3; no clear D gene. Germline-derived CDR1 and CDR2 are SGHVS and FNYEAQ. The CDR3 sequence is 15 residues long. Trimming stripped 5 bases from V and 3 bases from J, with 15 bases between. CDR3 bases: TGTGCCAGCAGCGAATCCAGAACAAGGACAGATACGCAGTATTTT. Protein product: CASSESRTRTDTQYF.

DNA of the CDR3: TGTGCCAGCAGGCCGGGGACAGTCTCTGGAAACACCATATATTTT. It translates to CASRPGTVSGNTIYF. The gene calls are TRBV7-2 and TRBJ1-3; 7 bases align to TRBD1. CDR1 is SGHTA, CDR2 FQGNSA, per germline. CDR3 length: 15 residues. J was trimmed by 0 bases and V by 6 bases; bases with no gene match: 5. Based on the CDR3 plus reference TRBV7-2 and TRBJ1-3, the full variable domain is GAGVSQSPSNKVTEKGKDVELRCDPISGHTALYWYRQSLGQGLEFLIYFQGNSAPDKSGLPSDRFSAERTGGSVSTLTIQRTQQEDSAVYLCASRPGTVSGNTIYFGEGSWLTVV.

The rearrangement links TRBV6-6 to TRBJ1-1; no clear D. Between the trimmed V and J ends, which lost 7 bases and 1 base, there was a span of 13 bases. CDR3 length: 14 residues. Per the germline V gene, CDR1 is MNHNY and CDR2 is SVGAGI (reference sequence). Here the CDR3 DNA reads TGTGCCAGCACCCACGGCAGGAGGAACACTGAAGCTTTCTTT. Translating gives CASTHGRRNTEAFF.

V and J are TRBV5-1 and TRBJ2-2; D is possibly TRBD2 (6 bases). The CDR3 sequence is 15 residues long. Germline V CDR1 and CDR2: SGHRS, YFSETQ. Trimming took off 4 bases at V and 3 bases at J, with 13 bases between the two ends. The CDR3 nucleotides are TGCGCCAGCAGCATCGGAGGGCCCGACACCGGGGAGCTGTTTTTT. It is translated as CASSIGGPDTGELFF.

The rearrangement uses TRBV7-9 and TRBJ2-6; TRBD1 might be the D (6 bases). Germline loops: CDR1 SEHNR, CDR2 FQNEAQ (reference sequence). The CDR3 sequence is 16 residues long. V was pared by 2 bases and J by 3 bases, with 11 bases between. CDR3 bases: TGTGCCAGCAGCTTACTACCAGGGGTTGGGGCCAACGTCCTGACTTTC. Translated, it gives CASSLLPGVGANVLTF.

This clone was observed a handful of times. In nucleotides, the CDR3 is TGTGCCAGCAGTTCCCAGGTGAAGTACCAAGAGACCCAGTACTTC. This sequence encodes CASSSQVKYQETQYF. The chain carries TRBV28 and TRBJ2-5; D is unclear. Germline V CDR1 and CDR2: MDHEN, SYDVKM. CDR3 length: 15 amino acids. Trimming left V 4 bases short and J 0 bases short, with 12 bases between.

This clone has just one count. The chain is built from TRBV7-3 and TRBJ2-5; 7 nucleotides line up with TRBD1. This CDR3 has 16 amino acids. Germline V gene sequence: CDR1 SGHTA, CDR2 FQGTGA. The V segment lost 2 bases and the J segment 2 bases; nucleotides outside the gene matches: 8. Here the CDR3 reads CASSLVGTAMQETQYF. CDR3 nucleotide sequence: TGTGCCAGCAGCTTAGTCGGGACAGCCATGCAAGAGACCCAGTACTTC.

J is TRBJ2-6 and V is TRBV30; unclear D gene. The CDR3 runs 12 residues. Germline-derived CDR1 and CDR2 are GTSNPN and SVGIG (reference sequence). V dropped 7 bases and J dropped 2 bases, with 6 bases sitting between them. CDR3 region: CAFLPGANVLTF. Here the CDR3 DNA reads TGTGCCTTTTTACCTGGGGCCAACGTCCTGACTTTC.

This sequence joins TRBV6-5 and TRBJ1-1, with TRBD1 matching over 7 bases. V lost 0 bases and J lost 11; bases outside the gene matches: 12. The CDR3 has 15 residues. Germline values: CDR1 MNHEY, CDR2 SVGAGI. In nucleotides, the CDR3 is TGTGCCAGCAGTTACTCGAGGGCATCCCAACAGGGGGCTTTCTTT. It is translated as CASSYSRASQQGAFF.

CDR3 sequence: CASRWTGRDQPQHF. Written as DNA, the CDR3 is TGTGCCAGTAGGTGGACAGGGAGGGATCAGCCCCAGCATTTT. The rearrangement joins TRBV19 to TRBJ1-5; 8 bases are shared with TRBD1. Unmatched junction bases numbered 6, after V lost 6 bases and J lost 5 bases. The CDR3 is made up of 14 amino acids. Looked up from germline, CDR1 is LNHDA and CDR2 is SQIVND (reference sequence).

This clone was seen a handful of times. The chain carries TRBV7-9 and TRBJ2-4; 8 bases are a match to TRBD2. V dropped 2 bases and J dropped 4; count of bases not matched to a gene: 1. The CDR3 length is 14 residues. CDR1 is SEHNR and CDR2 is FQNEAQ in the germline V gene (reference sequence). CDR3 nucleotide sequence: TGTGCCAGCAGCTTAACGGGAGGGAAAAACATTCAGTACTTC. Protein: CASSLTGGKNIQYF.

This clone came up once. The V gene is TRBV11-2, the J gene TRBJ2-1; 14 bases fit TRBD2. The CDR3 has 16 residues. The junction had 8 bases not matched to a gene; V was cut back by 4 bases and J by 9 bases. Germline values: CDR1 SGHAT, CDR2 FQNNGV. CDR3 nucleotides: TGTGCCAGCAGCTCCCCGGGACTAGCGGGAGTAGGTGAGCAGTTCTTC. Protein product: CASSSPGLAGVGEQFF.

This clone was seen only once. The J gene is TRBJ1-6, the V gene TRBV28; D ambiguous. CDR1 and CDR2 (germline): MDHEN, SYDVKM. V dropped 5 bases and J dropped 5 bases, with 13 bases sitting between them. This CDR3 region has 15 residues. The CDR3 spells CASSMRLGNNSPLHF. The CDR3 bases are TGTGCCAGCAGTATGAGGTTAGGAAATAATTCACCCCTCCACTTT.

This clone was seen a few times. This sequence joins TRBV9 and TRBJ1-2, with 7 bases lining up with TRBD1. The length of the CDR3 is 15 residues. Per the germline V gene, CDR1 is SGDLS and CDR2 is YYNGEE. V lost 4 bases, J lost 2 bases, and 8 bases stayed unmatched. The CDR3 here is CASSLRQGGNYGYTF. The CDR3 region has the DNA TGTGCCAGCAGCCTCAGACAGGGAGGCAACTATGGCTACACCTTC.

The gene calls are TRBV27 and TRBJ2-3, with a tentative D call TRBD2 (6 bases). Germline assignment: CDR1 MNHEY and CDR2 SMNVEV (reference sequence). The CDR3 spans 18 residues. V dropped 2 bases and J dropped 3 bases, with 21 bases sitting between them. The CDR3 is CASSLKGAGTLETDTQYF. The CDR3 DNA is TGTGCCAGCAGTTTAAAGGGAGCGGGTACGTTGGAGACAGATACGCAGTATTTT.

The rearrangement links TRBV2 to TRBJ1-5; D call uncertain. The CDR3 runs to 14 residues. Germline loops: CDR1 SNHLY, CDR2 FYNNEI. The V end lost 5 bases, the J end lost 0 bases, and 8 bases lay between the germline ends. The CDR3 nucleotides read TGTGCCAGCAGTCCAGCCTATAGCAATCAGCCCCAGCATTTT. This codes for CASSPAYSNQPQHF.

This clone was found once. The rearrangement uses TRBV10-3 and TRBJ1-2, with D possibly matching TRBD1 (6 bases). V lost 5 bases, J lost 2 bases, and 9 bases lay in between. CDR1 is ENHRY, CDR2 SYGVKD, per germline. The CDR3 runs to 13 residues. In DNA, the CDR3 is TGTGCCATCAGTAAGGACAGCAACTATGGCTACACCTTC. Translating gives CAISKDSNYGYTF.